These 9 T cell receptor beta chains were sequenced from one sample in a study of shared clonotypes between healthy human individuals. Sequencing was performed with immunoSEQ multiplex PCR; in TCRdb, only in-frame clones are kept and a portion is missing. The table has some 1,400,000 clones, 96% seen once. The sequenced sample consisted of naive CD4+ T cells sorted from blood. Subset of the sample: CD45RA+ positively selected. Receptor source: a man between 25 and 39 years old in good health.

The rearrangement uses TRBV5-4 and TRBJ2-7, with 8 bases fitting TRBD2. Germline trimming cut 5 bases from V and 3 bases from J; bases unmatched to any gene: 13. CDR1 is SGHNT, CDR2 YYREEE, per germline (reference sequence). This CDR3 has 16 residues. The chain's CDR3 is CASRRVGAGGLYEQYF. DNA for the CDR3: TGTGCCAGCAGGCGGGTCGGGGCGGGAGGACTCTACGAGCAGTACTTC.

The chain recombines TRBV2 with TRBJ2-2; TRBD2 might be the D (6 bases). Germline V gene data show CDR1 as SNHLY and CDR2 as FYNNEI. V was trimmed by 2 bases and J by 5 bases, leaving 9 bases between them. This CDR3 has 14 amino acids. The CDR3 region has the DNA TGTGCCAGCAGTGAACTAGCGTGGACCGGGGAGCTGTTTTTT. Protein product: CASSELAWTGELFF.

This clone was observed a handful of times. The V call is TRBV7-9, the J call TRBJ2-3, with 10 bases identical to TRBD1. This CDR3 is 15 amino acids long. Trimming cost V 3 bases and J 5 bases; bases outside gene matches: 5. Germline values: CDR1 SEHNR, CDR2 FQNEAQ (reference sequence). CDR3 region: CASSFRDRGGDTQYF. The CDR3 nucleotides read TGTGCCAGCAGCTTCCGGGACAGGGGAGGAGATACGCAGTATTTT.

This clone occurred once. The V gene is TRBV28, the J gene TRBJ2-2, with TRBD2 identical over 14 bases. V trimming: 5 bases; J trimming: 7 bases; junction bases outside the gene matches: 9. The CDR3 spans 17 residues. CDR1 and CDR2 (germline): MDHEN, SYDVKM. The CDR3 DNA reads as TGTGCCAGCAGTCCGGGACTAGCGGGAGTGACGAGCGGGGAGCTGTTTTTT. This sequence encodes CASSPGLAGVTSGELFF.

The genes are TRBV7-8 and TRBJ2-2; 9 nucleotides agree with TRBD1. This CDR3 has 16 residues. The junction had 9 bases not matched to a gene; V was cut back by 5 bases and J by 5 bases. CDR1 is SGHVS and CDR2 is FQNEAQ in the germline V gene. The CDR3 loop is CASSRVTGGRTGELFF. The CDR3 DNA is TGTGCCAGCAGCCGAGTAACAGGGGGCCGAACCGGGGAGCTGTTTTTT.

The chain joins TRBV5-4 to TRBJ2-4, with unresolved D. V was cut by 0 bases and J by 8 bases, with 12 bases left in between. The CDR3 has 14 residues. Germline V gene data show CDR1 as SGHNT and CDR2 as YYREEE (reference sequence). CDR3 sequence reads: CASSLEISGDIQYF. DNA for the CDR3: TGTGCCAGCAGCTTGGAGATCTCTGGGGACATTCAGTACTTC.

V gene TRBV15 combines with J gene TRBJ2-5; possibly TRBD1 or TRBD2 for D (6 bases each). CDR1 is LNHNV, CDR2 YYDKDF, per germline (reference sequence). This CDR3 region has 16 residues. V was clipped by 3 bases and J by 3 bases, with 17 bases between them. The CDR3 DNA reads TGTGCCACCAGCAGGCCGGGGGTCTCAGGGGAAGAGACCCAGTACTTC. This sequence encodes CATSRPGVSGEETQYF.

This rearrangement joins TRBV6-4 to TRBJ2-3; the match to TRBD2 covers 10 bases. Trimming cost V 5 bases and J 0 bases; bases outside gene matches: 2. CDR1 and CDR2 (germline): MRHNA, SNTAGT. The length of the CDR3 is 15 residues. CDR3 coding DNA: TGTGCCAGCAGTTCGACTAGCGGGAGCACAGATACGCAGTATTTT. Translation gives CASSSTSGSTDTQYF.

The chain joins TRBV7-3 to TRBJ1-4; D gene uncertain. The germline V and J ends were trimmed by 4 bases and 0 bases, with 12 bases remaining between them. This CDR3 comprises 16 residues. CDR1 SGHTA and CDR2 FQGTGA come from the germline V gene. CDR3 nucleotide sequence: TGTGCCAGCAGCTCCCCTCGGGAGCCAACTAATGAAAAACTGTTTTTT. Translating it yields CASSSPREPTNEKLFF.